These 12 T cell receptor beta chains share one sample of origin, sequenced in a study of technical replicates of blood from several donors. Sequencing was performed with immunoSEQ multiplex PCR; in TCRdb, only in-frame clones are kept and a portion is missing. Among under 85,000 clones listed, 75% to 95% were seen once. The sequenced sample consisted of T cells isolated from PBMCs. These receptors all stem from a human donor in good health. Some clones in this sample may be carry-over from other donors' samples.

V gene TRBV30 combines with J gene TRBJ2-2, with D unclear. The germline V and J ends were trimmed by 2 bases and 1 base, with 5 bases remaining between them. Germline V gene lookup returns CDR1 GTSNPN and CDR2 SVGIG (reference sequence). This CDR3 is built from 13 residues. The CDR3 here is CAWSKLNTGELFF. The CDR3 nucleotides read TGTGCCTGGAGTAAACTGAACACCGGGGAGCTGTTTTTT. Supplemented by reference TRBV30 and TRBJ2-2, the full variable domain reads SQTIHQWPATLVQPVGSPLSLECTVEGTSNPNLYWYRQAAGRGLQLLFYSVGIGQISSEVPQNLSASRPQDRQFILSSKKLLLSDSGFYLCAWSKLNTGELFFGEGSRLTVL.

CDR3 sequence (DNA): TGTGCCAGCAGTGATATACAACAAGAGACCCAGTACTTC. Amino acid sequence: CASSDIQQETQYF. The chain joins TRBV6-1 to TRBJ2-5; D unresolved. The germline V gene has CDR1 MNHNS and CDR2 SASEGT. Trimming shortened V by 3 bases and J by 2 bases, and 7 bases separated the two germline ends. This CDR3 region has 13 residues.

CDR3 bases: TGTGCCACCAGCTCACGTGCCGGGTTCCCCTACGAGCAGTACTTC. Its translation is CATSSRAGFPYEQYF. The chain recombines TRBV15 with TRBJ2-7; D gene uncertain. The CDR3 runs to 15 residues. Germline V gene sequence: CDR1 LNHNV, CDR2 YYDKDF (reference sequence). V was pared by 5 bases and J by 2 bases, with 16 bases between.

The V gene is TRBV10-3, the J gene TRBJ1-1; 8 bases map to TRBD1. The CDR3 has 15 residues. Germline V gives CDR1 ENHRY, CDR2 SYGVKD. Trimming removed 4 bases from V and 1 base from J; junction bases left unmatched: 5. The CDR3 loop is CAISGGDRQNTEAFF. The CDR3, as DNA: TGTGCCATCAGTGGGGGGGACAGGCAGAACACTGAAGCTTTCTTT.

The V call is TRBV19, the J call TRBJ2-1, with D unclear. This CDR3 is built from 14 residues. Per germline, CDR1 LNHDA and CDR2 SQIVND (reference sequence). V was trimmed by 3 bases and J by 1 base, leaving 7 bases between them. The CDR3 sequence: CASSITVSYNEQFF. The CDR3 region has the DNA TGTGCCAGTAGTATCACAGTTTCCTACAATGAGCAGTTCTTC.

This chain connects TRBV10-1 to TRBJ2-1; 10 nucleotides agree with TRBD2. The germline V gene encodes CDR1 WNHNN and CDR2 SYGVQD (reference sequence). The CDR3 sequence is 14 residues long. V shed 7 bases, J shed 8 bases, and the junction held 8 bases outside the gene matches. For the CDR3, the DNA is TGCGCCAGCAATCCTAGCGGGAGCTTACATGAGCAGTTCTTC. Protein product: CASNPSGSLHEQFF.

In its sample, this clone was seen once. The chain is built from TRBV9 and TRBJ2-1; no definite D call. This CDR3 has 14 residues. Germline V gene sequence: CDR1 SGDLS, CDR2 YYNGEE. Trimming took 4 bases from V and 5 from J, leaving 13 bases between them. The CDR3: CASSPEDFNNEQFF. DNA for the CDR3: TGTGCCAGCAGCCCTGAAGACTTCAACAATGAGCAGTTCTTC. Based on the CDR3 plus reference TRBV9 and TRBJ2-1, the full variable domain is DSGVTQTPKHLITATGQRVTLRCSPRSGDLSVYWYQQSLDQGLQFLIQYYNGEERAKGNILERFSAQQFPDLHSELNLSSLELGDSALYFCASSPEDFNNEQFFGPGTRLTVL.

The V call is TRBV6-5, the J call TRBJ1-1; weak D call: TRBD1 (6 bases). This CDR3 region has 15 residues. CDR1 and CDR2 (germline): MNHEY, SVGAGI. Trimming took 4 bases from V and 1 from J, leaving 13 bases between them. CDR3 protein: CASSSPGHSNTEAFF. Here the CDR3 DNA reads TGTGCCAGCAGTTCACCGGGACACTCGAACACTGAAGCTTTCTTT.

The V call is TRBV5-6, the J call TRBJ2-2, with 10 positions matching TRBD2. Germline-derived CDR1 and CDR2 are SGHDT and YYEEEE. The CDR3 covers 16 residues. Trimming cost V 6 bases and J 7 bases; bases outside gene matches: 12. CDR3 nucleotide sequence: TGTGCCAGCACCCAGCTAGCGGGAGTTTCTGGCGGGGAGCTGTTTTTT. This translates into CASTQLAGVSGGELFF.

The rearrangement links TRBV19 to TRBJ2-7, with 12 positions matching TRBD2. J lost 2 bases, V lost 5 bases, and 10 bases had no gene match. The CDR3 contains 17 residues. Looked up from germline, CDR1 is LNHDA and CDR2 is SQIVND (reference sequence). As DNA, the CDR3 is TGTGCCAGTAGTGAGGCCCTGACTAGCGGGAGCCCCTACGAGCAGTACTTC. Its translation: CASSEALTSGSPYEQYF.

The rearrangement uses TRBV21-1 and TRBJ1-1. TRBV21-1 has pseudogene status. The CDR3 is made up of 11 amino acids. CDR3 sequence reads: CASLRTTEAFF. Written as DNA, the CDR3 is TGTGCCAGCCTTAGAACCACTGAAGCTTTCTTT.

CDR3 sequence: CASRTLGASGELFF. The CDR3 bases are TGTGCCAGCAGAACATTAGGGGCTTCGGGGGAGCTGTTTTTT. J is TRBJ2-2 and V is TRBV27; weak D call: TRBD1 (5 bases). Germline V CDR1 and CDR2: MNHEY, SMNVEV (reference sequence). Trimming stripped 6 bases from V and 8 bases from J, with 16 bases between. The CDR3 runs 14 residues.